This TCR beta chain was documented in a study of metastatic and nonmetastatic thyroid tumors. Study context: Across peripheral blood and tumor or nodule tissue samples taken from malignant and benign thyroid patients, the repertoires were compared with one another. Study observations and caveats: Reports indicated that malignant thyroid tumors showed significantly higher TCR beta diversity than benign nodules did, in blood and tumor.

In the original workflow: The authors used CDR3 differences across clinicopathological groups to build a distant-metastasis classifier for papillary thyroid cancer. TCRdb reprocessed the PCR reads via MiXCR. What appears here as the V and J calls and clone size reflects TCRdb's work, not the paper's. The sample yields about 32,000 clones, roughly a fifth seen once. There are 15 residues in the CDR3. From germline, CDR1 is SNHLY and CDR2 FYNNEI. Trimming stripped 0 bases from V and 2 bases from J, with 10 bases between. This clone showed up just a few times. Antigen specificity is unknown. Treatment of any kind had been given to no patient before thyroid surgery.

The material sequenced was blood. The sequence was collected from a female donor with papillary thyroid cancer or a benign thyroid nodule (not recorded which). Some clones in this sample may be carry-over from other donors' samples. The rearrangement joins TRBV2 to TRBJ1-1; D uncertain. For the CDR3, the DNA is TGTGCCAGCAGTGAAGCCCCTGCTAGTAACACTGAAGCTTTCTTT. Encoded protein: CASSEAPASNTEAFF.